This T cell receptor beta chain was recovered during a study of blood T cell repertoires in COVID-19. The overall study: T cells, B-cell-depleted T cells, or PBMCs supplied cDNA or gDNA.

The assay was immunoSEQ multiplex PCR, and TCRdb's table has in-frame clones only and misses some. The sample has 200,000 to 250,000 clones; almost 90% are singletons. Germline loops: CDR1 LGHDT, CDR2 YNNKEL (reference sequence). J lost 0 bases, V lost 0 bases, and 10 bases had no gene match. CDR3 length: 22 residues. The chain links TRBV3-1 (or the pseudogene TRBV3-2) to TRBJ2-2, with 16 bases aligning to TRBD2. The TCR was taken from a woman in her fifties or sixties with acute or convalescent COVID-19. Material: peripheral blood. The CDR3 DNA reads TGTGCCAGCAGCCAAGATGACCAGGTAGGGACTAGCGGGAGGGCGAACACCGGGGAGCTGTTTTTT. Residues: CASSQDDQVGTSGRANTGELFF.